These 20 T cell receptor beta chains originate from one sample sequenced in a study of OX40 agonist ivuxolimab in advanced cancers. Produced via immunoSEQ multiplex PCR; TCRdb's table is partial and in-frame only. Altogether 15,000 to 25,000 clones are present, under 90% being singletons, with the ten largest covering over 12%. Sequencing used CD4+ or CD8+ T cells sorted from blood, obtained in a trial of the OX40 agonist ivuxolimab. The receptors were sampled from an adult with an advanced solid tumor such as melanoma, head and neck, liver or kidney cancer.

The gene calls are TRBV5-1 and TRBJ2-3; TRBD1 might be the D (6 bases). CDR3 length: 15 amino acids. CDR1 is SGHRS and CDR2 is YFSETQ in the germline V gene. V dropped 2 bases and J dropped 4 bases, with 14 bases sitting between them. The CDR3 spells CASSFSGQKADTQYF. CDR3 sequence (DNA): TGCGCCAGCAGCTTCTCGGGACAAAAGGCAGATACGCAGTATTTT.

The V call is TRBV5-1, the J call TRBJ2-5; TRBD1 matches at 7 bases. The CDR3 contains 15 residues. V was clipped by 0 bases and J by 1 base; unmatched bases: 3. Germline CDR1 and CDR2: SGHRS and YFSETQ. This CDR3 reads CASSLEGQPQETQYF. Written as DNA, the CDR3 is TGCGCCAGCAGCTTGGAGGGACAGCCCCAAGAGACCCAGTACTTC. Full variable domain (remainder filled in from reference TRBV5-1 and TRBJ2-5): KAGVTQTPRYLIKTRGQQVTLSCSPISGHRSVSWYQQTPGQGLQFLFEYFSETQRNKGNFPGRFSGRQFSNSRSEMNVSTLELGDSALYLCASSLEGQPQETQYFGPGTRLLVL.

The genes are TRBV9 and TRBJ1-2; 9 nucleotides match TRBD1. V gave up 4 bases and J gave up 4 bases; unmatched junction bases: 8. The germline V gene has CDR1 SGDLS and CDR2 YYNGEE. This CDR3 spans 15 amino acids. CDR3 residues: CASSSRTGVGYGYTF. The CDR3 DNA sequence: TGTGCCAGCAGCTCAAGGACAGGGGTTGGCTATGGCTACACCTTC. Full variable domain (rest looked up from reference TRBV9 and TRBJ1-2): DSGVTQTPKHLITATGQRVTLRCSPRSGDLSVYWYQQSLDQGLQFLIQYYNGEERAKGNILERFSAQQFPDLHSELNLSSLELGDSALYFCASSSRTGVGYGYTFGSGTRLTVV.

V usage is TRBV28 and J usage is TRBJ1-5; D remains ambiguous. Per the germline V gene, CDR1 is MDHEN and CDR2 is SYDVKM. V was clipped by 2 bases and J by 8 bases, with 13 bases between them. CDR3 size: 14 residues. CDR3 amino acids: CASSLAGAMKPQHF. CDR3 nucleotide sequence: TGTGCCAGCAGTTTAGCAGGAGCGATGAAGCCCCAGCATTTT.

The chain carries TRBV19 and TRBJ2-2, with no clear D. V gave up 3 bases and J gave up 4 bases, with 9 bases separating them. CDR1 is LNHDA, CDR2 SQIVND, per germline (reference sequence). This CDR3 has 14 amino acids. The CDR3, as DNA: TGTGCCAGTAGTATCCCCGGCTCCACCGGGGAGCTGTTTTTT. Protein product: CASSIPGSTGELFF.

V usage is TRBV28 and J usage is TRBJ2-1; no clear D. Germline CDR1 MDHEN, CDR2 SYDVKM. There are 18 residues in the CDR3. With 5 bases removed from V and 2 bases from J, the gap between germline ends came to 22 bases. CDR3 coding DNA: TGTGCCAGCAGTCCCACCACTCCTTTCAGGTACACCTACAATGAGCAGTTCTTC. This sequence encodes CASSPTTPFRYTYNEQFF.

The V call is TRBV11-2, the J call TRBJ1-1; weak D call: TRBD1 (5 bases). Trimming took 4 bases from V and 1 from J, leaving 10 bases between them. The CDR3 runs to 14 residues. Germline CDR1 reads SGHAT; CDR2 reads FQNNGV. CDR3 in DNA: TGTGCCAGCAGCTCAGGTGGGGGGAACACTGAAGCTTTCTTT. This sequence encodes CASSSGGGNTEAFF. Together with reference TRBV11-2 and TRBJ1-1, the CDR3 gives the full variable domain: EAGVAQSPRYKIIEKRQSVAFWCNPISGHATLYWYQQILGQGPKLLIQFQNNGVVDDSQLPKDRFSAERLKGVDSTLKIQPAKLEDSAVYLCASSSGGGNTEAFFGQGTRLTVV.

The chain couples TRBV10-2 to TRBJ2-7, with 9 bases lining up with TRBD2. V shed 5 bases, J shed 4 bases, and the junction held 6 bases outside the gene matches. Germline loops: CDR1 WSHSY, CDR2 SAAADI. The CDR3 has 14 amino acids. Here the CDR3 reads CASSRSGGQYEQYF. CDR3 nucleotide sequence: TGCGCCAGCAGTAGAAGCGGGGGGCAGTACGAGCAGTACTTC.

The gene calls are TRBV6-1 and TRBJ2-7; D ambiguous. Trimming left V 4 bases short and J 0 bases short, with 10 bases between. The germline V gene encodes CDR1 MNHNS and CDR2 SASEGT. CDR3 size: 14 residues. CDR3 coding DNA: TGTGCCAGCAGTGGATCAGGTGTCTCCTACGAGCAGTACTTC. As protein: CASSGSGVSYEQYF.

CDR3 nucleotides: TGTGCCAGCAGCCTACTTCAGGGAAAGGGCTACACCTTC. Its protein product is CASSLLQGKGYTF. The rearrangement links TRBV7-8 to TRBJ1-2, with TRBD1 as a possible D gene (5 bases). V shed 5 bases and J shed 8 bases, with 15 bases lying between them. In germline, CDR1 is SGHVS, CDR2 FQNEAQ. This CDR3 has 13 amino acids.

V usage is TRBV29-1 and J usage is TRBJ1-1, with D maybe TRBD1 (5 bases). CDR1 is SQVTM, CDR2 ANQGSEA, per germline. The CDR3 runs 12 residues. V lost 3 bases and J 4 bases, leaving 9 bases between the germline ends. CDR3 sequence: CSVDRDVTEAFF. The CDR3 DNA reads TGCAGCGTTGACAGGGACGTCACTGAAGCTTTCTTT.

CDR3 in DNA: TGTGCCAGCAGCTTGGTTACAGGGGTTGTAGAAAAACTGTTTTTT. Protein sequence: CASSLVTGVVEKLFF. This chain connects TRBV7-8 to TRBJ1-4; 7 bases agree with TRBD1. Germline CDR1 reads SGHVS; CDR2 reads FQNEAQ. The CDR3 sequence is 15 residues long. With 3 bases clipped from V and 8 bases from J, the junction kept 9 bases outside the gene matches.

The rearrangement uses TRBV7-2 and TRBJ2-5; D is perhaps TRBD1 or TRBD2 (6 bases each). Germline assignment: CDR1 SGHTA and CDR2 FQGNSA. The V gene lost 0 bases and the J gene lost 5 bases, with 16 bases spanning the gap. The CDR3 runs 16 residues. DNA for the CDR3: TGTGCCAGCAGCTTAGCGAGTCGGGGGCGGATTGAGACCCAGTACTTC. Its protein is CASSLASRGRIETQYF.

The chain links TRBV7-8 to TRBJ2-5; TRBD1 is a possible D gene (6 bases). From germline, CDR1 is SGHVS and CDR2 FQNEAQ. Trimming cost V 5 bases and J 4 bases, with 17 bases left between them. The CDR3 contains 15 residues. CDR3 region: CASSGYRERGETQYF. As DNA, the CDR3 is TGTGCCAGCAGCGGCTACAGGGAGCGAGGAGAGACCCAGTACTTC.

The DNA of the CDR3 is TGCAGCGTTGGGAACCTAGTGAGTGAGCAGTTCTTC. Translation: CSVGNLVSEQFF. The rearrangement links TRBV29-1 to TRBJ2-1; D is undetermined. V lost 4 bases, J lost 9 bases, and 13 bases lay in between. There are 12 residues in the CDR3. Germline-derived CDR1 and CDR2 are SQVTM and ANQGSEA.

CDR3 loop: CSATALYEQYF. The CDR3 DNA reads TGCAGTGCTACGGCTCTCTACGAGCAGTACTTC. V gene TRBV20-1 combines with J gene TRBJ2-7; D is unclear. Trimming left V 4 bases short and J 3 bases short, with 7 bases between. The CDR3 loop spans 11 amino acids. Germline V lookup: CDR1 DFQATT, CDR2 SNEGSKA (reference sequence).

This clone has just one count. V is TRBV6-1 and J is TRBJ2-7; TRBD2 might be the D (7 bases). The V end was cut by 7 bases, the J end by 3 bases, with 13 bases between. This CDR3 has 13 residues. Germline CDR1 reads MNHNS; CDR2 reads SASEGT. In nucleotides, the CDR3 is TGTGCCAGCACGGCGGGGGCTTACTACGAGCAGTACTTC. It encodes CASTAGAYYEQYF.

The genes are TRBV11-2 and TRBJ2-1; a possible D gene is TRBD2 (6 bases). CDR1 SGHAT and CDR2 FQNNGV come from the germline V gene. V lost 0 bases, J lost 9 bases, and 15 bases lay in between. This CDR3 spans 15 amino acids. The CDR3 coding sequence is TGTGCCAGCAGCTTAGATCCCGGGGGTAGGGGTGAGCAGTTCTTC. The encoded protein is CASSLDPGGRGEQFF. The variable domain in full, completed from reference TRBV11-2 and TRBJ2-1, reads EAGVAQSPRYKIIEKRQSVAFWCNPISGHATLYWYQQILGQGPKLLIQFQNNGVVDDSQLPKDRFSAERLKGVDSTLKIQPAKLEDSAVYLCASSLDPGGRGEQFFGPGTRLTVL.

The rearrangement uses TRBV28 and TRBJ1-1; D possibly corresponds to TRBD1 (6 bases). The CDR3 is 16 amino acids. Per germline, CDR1 MDHEN and CDR2 SYDVKM. V was trimmed by 3 bases and J by 8 bases, leaving 22 bases between them. The CDR3 protein is CASSLLGGAGGPEAFF. Here the CDR3 DNA reads TGTGCCAGCAGTTTGCTGGGGGGAGCGGGGGGGCCCGAAGCTTTCTTT.

The CDR3 loop is CASSSGRNYYGYTF. DNA for the CDR3: TGTGCCAGCAGTTCGGGACGGAACTACTATGGCTACACCTTC. This rearrangement joins TRBV6-5 to TRBJ1-2; D might be TRBD1 (5 bases). V lost 4 bases to trimming and J lost 3 bases, with 12 bases between them. The length of the CDR3 is 14 residues. Germline V gene lookup returns CDR1 MNHEY and CDR2 SVGAGI.